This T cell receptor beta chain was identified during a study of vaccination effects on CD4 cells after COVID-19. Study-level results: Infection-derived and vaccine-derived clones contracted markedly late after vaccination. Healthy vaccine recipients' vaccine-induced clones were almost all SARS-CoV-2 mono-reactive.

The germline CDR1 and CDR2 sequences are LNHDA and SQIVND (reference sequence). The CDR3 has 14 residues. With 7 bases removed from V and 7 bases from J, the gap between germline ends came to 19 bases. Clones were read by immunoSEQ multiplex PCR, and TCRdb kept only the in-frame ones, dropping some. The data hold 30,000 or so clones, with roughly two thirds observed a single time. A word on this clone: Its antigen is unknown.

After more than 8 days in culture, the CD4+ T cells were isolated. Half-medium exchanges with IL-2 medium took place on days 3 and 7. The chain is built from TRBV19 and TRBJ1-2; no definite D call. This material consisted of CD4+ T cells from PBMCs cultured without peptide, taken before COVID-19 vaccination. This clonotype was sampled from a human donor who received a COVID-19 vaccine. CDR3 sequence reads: CASKSGGSTGGYTF. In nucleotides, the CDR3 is TGTGCCAGTAAGTCGGGAGGCTCGACTGGTGGCTACACCTTC.